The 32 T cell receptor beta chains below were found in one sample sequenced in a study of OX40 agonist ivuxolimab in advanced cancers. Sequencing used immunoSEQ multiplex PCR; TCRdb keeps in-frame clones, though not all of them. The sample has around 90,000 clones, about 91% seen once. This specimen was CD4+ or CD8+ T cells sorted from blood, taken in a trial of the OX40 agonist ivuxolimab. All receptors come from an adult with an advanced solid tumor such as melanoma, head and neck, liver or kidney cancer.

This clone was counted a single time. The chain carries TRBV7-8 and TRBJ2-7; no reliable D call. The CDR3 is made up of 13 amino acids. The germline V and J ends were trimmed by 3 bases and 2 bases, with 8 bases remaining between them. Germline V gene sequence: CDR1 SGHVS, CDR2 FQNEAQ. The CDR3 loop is CASSFGGTYEQYF. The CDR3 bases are TGTGCCAGCAGCTTTGGCGGTACCTACGAGCAGTACTTC.

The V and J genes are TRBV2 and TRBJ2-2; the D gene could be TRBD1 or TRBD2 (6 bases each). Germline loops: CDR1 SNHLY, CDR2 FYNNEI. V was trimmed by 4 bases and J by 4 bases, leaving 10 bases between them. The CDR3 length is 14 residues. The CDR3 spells CASSGGAGTGELFF. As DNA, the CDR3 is TGTGCCAGCAGTGGGGGGGCGGGCACCGGGGAGCTGTTTTTT.

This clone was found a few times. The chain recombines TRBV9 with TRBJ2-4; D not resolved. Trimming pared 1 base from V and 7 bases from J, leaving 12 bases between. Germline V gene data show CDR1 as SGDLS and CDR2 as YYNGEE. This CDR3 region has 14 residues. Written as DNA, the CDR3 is TGTGCCAGCAGCGTATCTGATGCAGCGAACATTCAGTACTTC. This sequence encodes CASSVSDAANIQYF.

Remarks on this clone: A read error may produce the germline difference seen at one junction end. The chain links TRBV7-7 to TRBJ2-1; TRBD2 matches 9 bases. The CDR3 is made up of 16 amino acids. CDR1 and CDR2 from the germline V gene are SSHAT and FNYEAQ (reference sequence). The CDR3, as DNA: TGTGCTAGCAGCCCTAGCGGGATTGGGACCTACAATGAGCAGTTCTTC. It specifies CASSPSGIGTYNEQFF. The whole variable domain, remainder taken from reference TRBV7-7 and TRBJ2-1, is GAGVSQSPRYKVTKRGQDVTLRCDPISSHATLYWYQQALGQGPEFLTYFNYEAQPDKSGLPSDRFSAERPEGSISTLTIQRTEQRDSAMYRCASSPSGIGTYNEQFFGPGTRLTVL.

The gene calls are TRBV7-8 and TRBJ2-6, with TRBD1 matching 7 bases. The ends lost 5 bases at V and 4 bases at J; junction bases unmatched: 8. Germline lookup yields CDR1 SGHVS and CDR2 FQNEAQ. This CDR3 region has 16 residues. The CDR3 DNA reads TGTGCCAGCAGCGCAACAGGGGTCGCAGGGGCCAACGTCCTGACTTTC. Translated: CASSATGVAGANVLTF.

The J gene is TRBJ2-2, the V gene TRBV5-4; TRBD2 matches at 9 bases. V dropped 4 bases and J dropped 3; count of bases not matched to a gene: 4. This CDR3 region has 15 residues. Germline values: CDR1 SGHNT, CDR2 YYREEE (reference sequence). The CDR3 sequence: CASSAGTSYTGELFF. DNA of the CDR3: TGTGCCAGCAGCGCGGGGACTAGCTACACCGGGGAGCTGTTTTTT.

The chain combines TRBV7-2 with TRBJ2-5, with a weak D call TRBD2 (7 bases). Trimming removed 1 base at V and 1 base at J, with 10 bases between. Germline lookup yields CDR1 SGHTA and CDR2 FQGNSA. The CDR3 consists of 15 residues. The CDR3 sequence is CASSLERGAQETQYF. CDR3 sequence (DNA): TGTGCCAGCAGCTTAGAACGGGGGGCCCAAGAGACCCAGTACTTC.

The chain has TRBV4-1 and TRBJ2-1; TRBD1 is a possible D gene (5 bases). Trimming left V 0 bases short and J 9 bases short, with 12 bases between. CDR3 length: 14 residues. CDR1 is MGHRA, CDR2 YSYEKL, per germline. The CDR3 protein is CASSQDLGVREQFF. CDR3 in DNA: TGCGCCAGCAGCCAAGATTTAGGGGTCCGTGAGCAGTTCTTC.

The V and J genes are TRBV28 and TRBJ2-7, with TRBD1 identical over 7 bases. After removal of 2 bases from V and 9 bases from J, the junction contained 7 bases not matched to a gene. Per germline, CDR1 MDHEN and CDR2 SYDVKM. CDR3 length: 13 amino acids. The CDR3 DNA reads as TGTGCCAGCAGTTTAACAGGGGCAAGGGGGCAGTACTTC. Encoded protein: CASSLTGARGQYF. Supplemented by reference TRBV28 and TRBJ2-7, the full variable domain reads DVKVTQSSRYLVKRTGEKVFLECVQDMDHENMFWYRQDPGLGLRLIYFSYDVKMKEKGDIPEGYSVSREKKERFSLILESASTNQTSMYLCASSLTGARGQYFGPGTRLTVT.

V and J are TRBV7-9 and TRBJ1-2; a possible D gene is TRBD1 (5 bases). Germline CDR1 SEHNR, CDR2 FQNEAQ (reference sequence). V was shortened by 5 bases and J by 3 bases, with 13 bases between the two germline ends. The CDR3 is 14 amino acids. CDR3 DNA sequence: TGTGCCAGCAGCCCTAACGGGGGTCACTATGGCTACACCTTC. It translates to CASSPNGGHYGYTF.

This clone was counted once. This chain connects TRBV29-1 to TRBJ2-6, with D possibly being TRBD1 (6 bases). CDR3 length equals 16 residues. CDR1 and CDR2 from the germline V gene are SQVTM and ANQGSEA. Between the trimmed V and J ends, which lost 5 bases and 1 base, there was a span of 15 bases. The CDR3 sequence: CSVWDIGGSGANVLTF. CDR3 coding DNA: TGCAGCGTTTGGGACATTGGGGGATCTGGGGCCAACGTCCTGACTTTC.

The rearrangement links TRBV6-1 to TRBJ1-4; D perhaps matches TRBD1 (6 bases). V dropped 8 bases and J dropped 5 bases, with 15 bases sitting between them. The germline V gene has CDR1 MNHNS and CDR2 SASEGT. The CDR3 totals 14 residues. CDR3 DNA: TGTGCCAGCGCCCGGACAGAGTCCAATGAAAAACTGTTTTTT. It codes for CASARTESNEKLFF.

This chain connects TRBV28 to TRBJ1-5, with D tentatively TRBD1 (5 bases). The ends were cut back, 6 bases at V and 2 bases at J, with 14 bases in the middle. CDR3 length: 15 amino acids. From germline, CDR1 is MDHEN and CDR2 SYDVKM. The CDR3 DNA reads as TGTGCCAGCAGGGGGCAGGGCTCGGGCAATCAGCCCCAGCATTTT. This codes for CASRGQGSGNQPQHF. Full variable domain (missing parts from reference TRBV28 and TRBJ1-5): DVKVTQSSRYLVKRTGEKVFLECVQDMDHENMFWYRQDPGLGLRLIYFSYDVKMKEKGDIPEGYSVSREKKERFSLILESASTNQTSMYLCASRGQGSGNQPQHFGDGTRLSIL.

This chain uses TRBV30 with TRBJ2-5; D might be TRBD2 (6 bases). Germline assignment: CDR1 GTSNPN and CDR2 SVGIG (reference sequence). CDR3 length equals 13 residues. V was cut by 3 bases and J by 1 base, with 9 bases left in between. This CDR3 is CAWRGGPQETQYF. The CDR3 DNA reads TGTGCCTGGAGGGGGGGACCCCAAGAGACCCAGTACTTC.

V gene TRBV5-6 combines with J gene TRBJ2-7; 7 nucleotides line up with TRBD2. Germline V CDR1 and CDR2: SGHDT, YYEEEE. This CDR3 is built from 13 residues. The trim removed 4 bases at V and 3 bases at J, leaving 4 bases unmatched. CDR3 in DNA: TGTGCCAGCAGCACGGGAGGTTACTACGAGCAGTACTTC. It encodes CASSTGGYYEQYF. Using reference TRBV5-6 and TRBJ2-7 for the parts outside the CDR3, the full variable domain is DAGVTQSPTHLIKTRGQQVTLRCSPKSGHDTVSWYQQALGQGPQFIFQYYEEEERQRGNFPDRFSGHQFPNYSSELNVNALLLGDSALYLCASSTGGYYEQYFGPGTRLTVT.

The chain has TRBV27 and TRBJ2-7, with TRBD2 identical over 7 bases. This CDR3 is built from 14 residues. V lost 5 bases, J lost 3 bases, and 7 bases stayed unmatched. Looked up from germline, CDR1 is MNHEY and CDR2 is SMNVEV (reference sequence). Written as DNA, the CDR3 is TGTGCCAGCAGTGGAGGGACTACCTTCTACGAGCAGTACTTC. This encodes CASSGGTTFYEQYF.

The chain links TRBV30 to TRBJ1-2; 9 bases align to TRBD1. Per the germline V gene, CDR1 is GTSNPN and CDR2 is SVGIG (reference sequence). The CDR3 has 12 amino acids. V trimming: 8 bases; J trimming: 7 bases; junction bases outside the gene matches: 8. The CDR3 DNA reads TGTGCCAGGGACAGGGTTAGGAGTGGCTACACCTTC. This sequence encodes CARDRVRSGYTF.

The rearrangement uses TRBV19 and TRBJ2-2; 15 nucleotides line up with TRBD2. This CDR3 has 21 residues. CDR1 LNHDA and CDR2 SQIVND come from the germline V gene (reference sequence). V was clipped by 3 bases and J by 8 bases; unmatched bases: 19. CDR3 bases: TGTGCCAGTAGTATCCTCCCCTTCGGGACTAGCGGGAGGCGTACCCCGGGGGAGCTGTTTTTT. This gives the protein CASSILPFGTSGRRTPGELFF.

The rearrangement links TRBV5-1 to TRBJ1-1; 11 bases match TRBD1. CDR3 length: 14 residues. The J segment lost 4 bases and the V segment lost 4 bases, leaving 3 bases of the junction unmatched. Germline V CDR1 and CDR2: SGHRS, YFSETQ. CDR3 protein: CASSGQGAGTEAFF. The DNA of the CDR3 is TGCGCCAGCAGCGGACAGGGGGCAGGCACTGAAGCTTTCTTT.

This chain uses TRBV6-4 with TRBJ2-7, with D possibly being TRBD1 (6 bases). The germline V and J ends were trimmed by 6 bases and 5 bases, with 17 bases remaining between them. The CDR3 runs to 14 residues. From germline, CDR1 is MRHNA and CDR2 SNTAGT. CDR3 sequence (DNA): TGTGCCAGCAGGCCCCGCGGACAGCGTGACGAGCAGTACTTC. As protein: CASRPRGQRDEQYF.

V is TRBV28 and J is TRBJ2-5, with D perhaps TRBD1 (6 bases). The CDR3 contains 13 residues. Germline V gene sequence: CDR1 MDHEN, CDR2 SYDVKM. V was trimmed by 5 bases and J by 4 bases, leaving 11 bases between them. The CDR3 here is CASSGTGLETQYF. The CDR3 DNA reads TGTGCCAGCAGTGGAACAGGGCTAGAGACCCAGTACTTC.

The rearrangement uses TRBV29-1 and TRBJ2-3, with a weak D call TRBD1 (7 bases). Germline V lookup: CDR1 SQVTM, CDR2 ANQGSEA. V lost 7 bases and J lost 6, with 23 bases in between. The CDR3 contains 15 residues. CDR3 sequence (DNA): TGCAGCGCTAGAGGGGGCCCGGGAGATATGGATACGCAGTATTTT. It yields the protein CSARGGPGDMDTQYF.

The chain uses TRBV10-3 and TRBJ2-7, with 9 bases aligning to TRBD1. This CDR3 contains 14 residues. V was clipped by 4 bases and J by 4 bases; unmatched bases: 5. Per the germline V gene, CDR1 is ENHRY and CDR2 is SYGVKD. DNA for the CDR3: TGTGCCATCAGTGCTGCAGGACAGGGGTACGAGCAGTACTTC. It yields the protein CAISAAGQGYEQYF.

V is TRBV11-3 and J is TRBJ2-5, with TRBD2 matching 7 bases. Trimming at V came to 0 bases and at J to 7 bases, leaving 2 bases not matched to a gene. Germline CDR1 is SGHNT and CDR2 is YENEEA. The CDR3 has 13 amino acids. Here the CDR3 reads CASSLEPGGTQYF. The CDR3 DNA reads TGTGCCAGCAGCTTAGAGCCGGGGGGGACCCAGTACTTC.

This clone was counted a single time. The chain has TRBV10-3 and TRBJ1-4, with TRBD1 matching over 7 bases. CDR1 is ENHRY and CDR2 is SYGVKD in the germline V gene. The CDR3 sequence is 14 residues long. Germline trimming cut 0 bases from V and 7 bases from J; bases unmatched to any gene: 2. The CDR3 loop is CAISESTGSEKLFF. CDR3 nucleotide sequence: TGTGCCATCAGTGAGTCGACAGGGAGTGAAAAACTGTTTTTT.

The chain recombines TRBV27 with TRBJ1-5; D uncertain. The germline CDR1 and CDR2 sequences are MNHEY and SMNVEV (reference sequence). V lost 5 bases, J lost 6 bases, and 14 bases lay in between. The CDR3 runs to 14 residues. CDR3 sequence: CASSRTGFFQPQHF. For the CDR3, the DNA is TGTGCCAGCAGTCGGACGGGCTTTTTTCAGCCCCAGCATTTT.

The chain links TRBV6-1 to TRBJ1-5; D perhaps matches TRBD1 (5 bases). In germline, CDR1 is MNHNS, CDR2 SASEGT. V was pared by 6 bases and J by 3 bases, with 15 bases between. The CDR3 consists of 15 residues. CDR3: CASRLESGINQPQHF. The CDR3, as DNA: TGTGCCAGCAGACTCGAATCAGGGATCAATCAGCCCCAGCATTTT.

In nucleotides, the CDR3 is TGTGCCAGCAGCATAGGCTTGGGGTCCCAGTACTTC. Translating it yields CASSIGLGSQYF. The V and J genes are TRBV14 and TRBJ2-5; D not certain. From germline, CDR1 is SGHDN and CDR2 FVKESK. V dropped 5 bases and J dropped 9 bases, with 13 bases sitting between them. CDR3 length: 12 amino acids. Variable domain in full (rest from reference TRBV14 and TRBJ2-5): EAGVTQFPSHSVIEKGQTVTLRCDPISGHDNLYWYRRVMGKEIKFLLHFVKESKQDESGMPNNRFLAERTGGTYSTLKVQPAELEDSGVYFCASSIGLGSQYFGPGTRLLVL.

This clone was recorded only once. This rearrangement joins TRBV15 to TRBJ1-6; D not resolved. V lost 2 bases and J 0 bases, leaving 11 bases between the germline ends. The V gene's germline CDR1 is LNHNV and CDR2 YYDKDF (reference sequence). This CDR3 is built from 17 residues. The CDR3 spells CATSRQVLSSYNSPLHF. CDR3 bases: TGTGCCACCAGCAGACAGGTCCTGAGCTCCTATAATTCACCCCTCCACTTT.

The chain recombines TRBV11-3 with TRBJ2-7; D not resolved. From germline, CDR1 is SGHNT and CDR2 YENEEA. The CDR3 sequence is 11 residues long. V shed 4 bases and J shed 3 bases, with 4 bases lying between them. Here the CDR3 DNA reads TGTGCCAGCAGCTCAATCTACGAGCAGTACTTC. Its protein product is CASSSIYEQYF.

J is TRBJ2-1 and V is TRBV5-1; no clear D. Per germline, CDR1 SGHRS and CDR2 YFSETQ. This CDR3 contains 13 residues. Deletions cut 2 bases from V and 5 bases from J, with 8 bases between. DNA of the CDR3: TGCGCCAGCAGCTTCTCAGTTAACAATGAGCAGTTCTTC. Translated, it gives CASSFSVNNEQFF.

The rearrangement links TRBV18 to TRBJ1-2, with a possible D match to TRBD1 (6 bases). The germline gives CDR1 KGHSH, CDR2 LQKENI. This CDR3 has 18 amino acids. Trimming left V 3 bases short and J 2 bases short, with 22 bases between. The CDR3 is CASSPPGRGGQSNYGYTF. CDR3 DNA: TGTGCCAGCTCACCCCCCGGCAGGGGTGGACAATCAAACTATGGCTACACCTTC.